This entry describes one T cell receptor (beta chain). This record belongs to a study of patients and donors after allogeneic stem cell transplantation. Germline loops: CDR1 SGHRS, CDR2 YFSETQ. J gave up 8 bases and V 4 bases, and 6 bases lay outside the gene matches. The CDR3 sequence is 13 residues long. TCRdb reprocessed the RT-PCR reads via MiXCR and lists one record per CDR3 protein. Of 90,000 to 130,000 distinct CDR3 sequences listed, 35% are singletons. The chain combines TRBV5-1 with TRBJ2-4, with TRBD2 matching over 7 bases. The TCR was taken from a human donor who was either an allogeneic HSCT recipient or a stem cell or donor lymphocyte infusion donor (not recorded which). It is not recorded whose cells these are; they may come from a transplant donor. Sample: blood, either unsorted or a sorted T cell fraction (not recorded which). This CDR3 reads CASSPTGGDIQYF. DNA of the CDR3: TGCGCCAGCAGCCCCACGGGGGGAGACATTCAGTACTTC.